The 13 T cell receptor beta chains below were found in one sample sequenced in a study of T cells after posttransplantation cyclophosphamide. A marrow graft followed busulfan-fludarabine conditioning, with cyclophosphamide on days +3 and +4. Assay: immunoSEQ multiplex PCR; the TCRdb copy retains only in-frame clones and omits some. The sample yields approximately 8,400 clones, without any singletons. The sample here was PBMCs, taken 90 to 100 days after allogeneic stem cell transplant with posttransplant cyclophosphamide. The receptor set was obtained from a female patient aged 60 or older who received an allogeneic stem cell transplant from an unrelated donor, was CMV-positive, and had acute GVHD only. Among the T cells, some may be from the graft donor.

At least ten counts were recorded for this clone. V and J are TRBV6-1 and TRBJ2-7; 8 bases match TRBD1. CDR1 is MNHNS and CDR2 is SASEGT in the germline V gene. The CDR3 sequence is 16 residues long. The V and J ends lost 3 bases and 2 bases, in that order; junction bases with no gene match: 9. CDR3 nucleotides: TGTGCCAGCAGTGACAGGGGGCTCGCCCCCGCCTACGAGCAGTACTTC. It specifies CASSDRGLAPAYEQYF.

This clone is deemed medium-sized. One end of the junction does not line up with germline, which may come from a read error. The rearrangement uses TRBV7-7 and TRBJ1-4; TRBD1 might be the D (6 bases). CDR3 length: 14 residues. Germline CDR1 SSHAT, CDR2 FNYEAQ (reference sequence). The CDR3 coding sequence is TGTGCTAGCAGCCCCGACAGGAGTAATGAAAAACTGTTTTTT. It encodes CASSPDRSNEKLFF.

There are many counts of this clone. The chain links TRBV5-6 to TRBJ2-3, with 9 bases matching TRBD2. The CDR3 has 15 amino acids. Germline assignment: CDR1 SGHDT and CDR2 YYEEEE. Losses at the gene ends were 2 bases for V and 1 base for J; bases not matched to a gene: 2. The CDR3 DNA reads as TGTGCCAGCAGCTTAGCGGGAGGAGGCACAGATACGCAGTATTTT. Residues: CASSLAGGGTDTQYF.

In this sample, this clone turned up many times. V usage is TRBV5-1 and J usage is TRBJ2-3, with TRBD2 matching 9 bases. V lost 4 bases and J lost 9; bases outside the gene matches: 9. This CDR3 contains 14 residues. The germline V gene has CDR1 SGHRS and CDR2 YFSETQ. In DNA, the CDR3 is TGCGCCAGCAGCCCGGGTAGCGGGAGTAAAACGCAGTATTTT. This encodes CASSPGSGSKTQYF.

This clone was recorded at least ten times. This chain uses TRBV12-3 or TRBV12-4 with TRBJ1-5; D might be TRBD1 (6 bases). The V gene lost 5 bases and the J gene lost 9 bases, with 14 bases spanning the gap. This CDR3 has 13 amino acids. CDR3: CASSTGTPRPQHF. DNA for the CDR3: TGTGCCAGCAGTACCGGGACACCGCGGCCCCAGCATTTT.

This clone showed up many times. The V call is TRBV19, the J call TRBJ1-2, with D perhaps matching TRBD1 (6 bases). The CDR3 length is 15 residues. CDR1 is LNHDA and CDR2 is SQIVND in the germline V gene (reference sequence). Trimming cost V 2 bases and J 2 bases, with 12 bases left between them. Here the CDR3 DNA reads TGTGCCAGTAGTATAACCAGGGGCGAAAACTATGGCTACACCTTC. Translating it yields CASSITRGENYGYTF.

This clone appeared many times. This rearrangement joins TRBV7-2 to TRBJ1-2, with 11 positions matching TRBD1. V gave up 1 base and J gave up 8 bases; unmatched junction bases: 6. CDR1 and CDR2 from the germline V gene are SGHTA and FQGNSA. The CDR3 runs to 15 residues. The CDR3 nucleotides are TGTGCCAGCAGCTTAGAGGACAGGGGGCGGCAAGGCTACACCTTC. This gives the protein CASSLEDRGRQGYTF.

In this sample, this clone turned up a few times. The V gene is TRBV29-1, the J gene TRBJ2-5, with 8 bases identical to TRBD1. Germline assignment: CDR1 SQVTM and CDR2 ANQGSEA. CDR3 length equals 12 residues. V was pared by 7 bases and J by 2 bases, with 3 bases of the junction left unmatched. The CDR3 reads CSARQGQETQYF. CDR3 coding DNA: TGCAGCGCCCGACAGGGGCAAGAGACCCAGTACTTC.

Many counts were recorded for this clone. This sequence joins TRBV5-8 and TRBJ2-3, with D uncertain. The germline CDR1 and CDR2 sequences are SGHTS and YDEGEE. The CDR3 loop spans 14 amino acids. V lost 0 bases and J 1 base, leaving 6 bases between the germline ends. The CDR3 is CASSLGRGTDTQYF. CDR3 in DNA: TGTGCCAGCAGCTTGGGTAGGGGCACAGATACGCAGTATTTT.

This clone was detected ten times or more. The CDR3 DNA sequence: TGTGCCAGCAGTTATACAGGGTACTCTGGGGCCAACGTCCTGACTTTC. It codes for CASSYTGYSGANVLTF. This chain connects TRBV6-5 to TRBJ2-6; a weak D match, TRBD1 (6 bases). The V gene lost 3 bases and the J gene lost 0 bases, with 9 bases spanning the gap. Germline V gene sequence: CDR1 MNHEY, CDR2 SVGAGI. The CDR3 is made up of 16 amino acids.

This clone was counted only a few times. The V call is TRBV12-3 or TRBV12-4, the J call TRBJ2-1, with 10 bases identical to TRBD1. V shed 3 bases and J 6 bases; nucleotides not matched to a gene: 5. CDR3 length equals 15 residues. As DNA, the CDR3 is TGTGCCAGCAGTTTGCCGGGACAGGGGTTCAATGAGCAGTTCTTC. This sequence encodes CASSLPGQGFNEQFF.

This clone was seen many times. The CDR3 DNA sequence: TGTGCCAGTAGCGACAGGGCTTACACCGGGGAGCTGTTTTTT. It is translated as CASSDRAYTGELFF. This chain joins TRBV19 and TRBJ2-2; 7 bases match TRBD1. This CDR3 is built from 14 residues. The trim removed 6 bases at V and 3 bases at J, leaving 4 bases unmatched. Germline V gene data show CDR1 as LNHDA and CDR2 as SQIVND (reference sequence).

This clone was recorded at least ten times. The V call is TRBV19, the J call TRBJ1-5; weak D call: TRBD1 (5 bases). The CDR3 runs to 15 residues. The V end lost 7 bases, the J end lost 3 bases, and 16 bases lay between the germline ends. Germline assignment: CDR1 LNHDA and CDR2 SQIVND (reference sequence). The CDR3 reads CASKVAEGNNQPQHF. DNA of the CDR3: TGTGCCAGTAAGGTGGCGGAGGGGAACAATCAGCCCCAGCATTTT.